These 13 T cell receptor beta chains were all obtained from the same sample, sequenced in a study of blood T cell repertoires in COVID-19. Sequenced by immunoSEQ multiplex PCR; TCRdb stores in-frame clones only, minus some. The sample has around 60,000 clones; less than 90% are singletons. Material: peripheral blood. The receptors derive from a man in his 60s with COVID-19, enrolled during active disease.

This chain joins TRBV5-4 and TRBJ1-3; 10 positions match TRBD1. The CDR3 is 15 residues long. Germline-derived CDR1 and CDR2 are SGHNT and YYREEE (reference sequence). The V and J ends lost 1 base and 9 bases, in that order; junction bases with no gene match: 7. CDR3 DNA sequence: TGTGCCAGCAGCTTGTCCGGGACAGGGGTCAGCACCATATATTTT. Protein product: CASSLSGTGVSTIYF.

The V gene is TRBV5-6, the J gene TRBJ2-7, with D maybe TRBD1 (5 bases). Looked up from germline, CDR1 is SGHDT and CDR2 is YYEEEE. This CDR3 is built from 14 residues. V lost 2 bases to trimming and J lost 0 bases, with 9 bases between them. As DNA, the CDR3 is TGTGCCAGCAGCTTTTGGACAAACTCCTACGAGCAGTACTTC. Protein product: CASSFWTNSYEQYF.

The J gene is TRBJ1-1, the V gene TRBV19; D is unresolved. Between the trimmed V and J ends, which lost 4 bases and 0 bases, there was a span of 6 bases. The CDR3 spans 13 residues. CDR1 and CDR2 from the germline V gene are LNHDA and SQIVND (reference sequence). The CDR3 nucleotides read TGTGCCAGTAGTACCCAGATGAACACTGAAGCTTTCTTT. It translates to CASSTQMNTEAFF.

The rearrangement links TRBV11-2 to TRBJ2-6; D is ambiguous. The CDR3 is 14 residues long. Germline values: CDR1 SGHAT, CDR2 FQNNGV. V lost 5 bases and J 2 bases, leaving 7 bases between the germline ends. CDR3 residues: CASSLRTGANVLTF. The CDR3 DNA is TGTGCCAGCAGCCTCCGTACTGGGGCCAACGTCCTGACTTTC.

The CDR3 spells CATSALMTSGSRYEQFF. The DNA for the CDR3 is TGTGCCACCAGTGCCCTAATGACTAGCGGGAGTCGCTATGAGCAGTTCTTC. The V and J genes are TRBV24-1 and TRBJ2-1, with 12 bases fitting TRBD2. Germline values: CDR1 KGHDR, CDR2 SFDVKD. The V and J ends lost 5 bases and 8 bases, in that order; junction bases with no gene match: 12. CDR3 length equals 17 residues.

The chain has TRBV7-2 and TRBJ1-5, with D tentatively TRBD1 (6 bases). V was pared by 5 bases and J by 9 bases, with 23 bases between. This CDR3 is built from 16 residues. Germline V gene sequence: CDR1 SGHTA, CDR2 FQGNSA. CDR3 DNA sequence: TGTGCCAGCAGCACCCCCGGGACACGCGACTCGACGCCCCAGCATTTT. Translated: CASSTPGTRDSTPQHF.

The chain is built from TRBV11-3 and TRBJ2-1; 8 bases map to TRBD1. Trimming cost V 5 bases and J 0 bases; bases outside gene matches: 6. The CDR3 is 16 residues long. Germline CDR1 SGHNT, CDR2 YENEEA. DNA for the CDR3: TGTGCCAGCAGCCCGGGACAGGCGAGCTCCTACAATGAGCAGTTCTTC. Translating gives CASSPGQASSYNEQFF.

J is TRBJ2-1 and V is TRBV6-5; 10 nucleotides agree with TRBD1. CDR3 length: 15 amino acids. After removal of 7 bases from V and 5 bases from J, the junction contained 8 bases not matched to a gene. Germline CDR1 is MNHEY and CDR2 is SVGAGI. The CDR3 sequence: CASTRDRGHDNEQFF. CDR3 sequence (DNA): TGTGCCAGCACTCGAGACAGGGGGCACGACAATGAGCAGTTCTTC.

The chain uses TRBV4-1 and TRBJ2-7; 9 nucleotides match TRBD2. The trim removed 3 bases at V and 3 bases at J, leaving 9 bases unmatched. The CDR3 has 16 residues. The germline V gene has CDR1 MGHRA and CDR2 YSYEKL. CDR3: CASSQGSGGNYYEQYF. As DNA, the CDR3 is TGCGCCAGCAGCCAGGGTAGCGGGGGAAATTACTACGAGCAGTACTTC.

This clone was observed once. This chain links TRBV5-1 with TRBJ1-6, with 8 nucleotides matching TRBD1. CDR1 is SGHRS, CDR2 YFSETQ, per germline. V shed 4 bases, J shed 7 bases, and the junction held 7 bases outside the gene matches. This CDR3 is built from 15 residues. CDR3 DNA: TGCGCCAGCAGCCTAGGGACAGGCGACAATTCACCCCTCCACTTT. Encoded protein: CASSLGTGDNSPLHF.

The J gene is TRBJ2-1, the V gene TRBV28, with 7 bases aligning to TRBD2. In germline, CDR1 is MDHEN, CDR2 SYDVKM. CDR3 length: 14 amino acids. V lost 5 bases and J lost 2; bases outside the gene matches: 3. The CDR3 DNA sequence: TGTGCCAGCAGTCTAGCGGCGACCTACAATGAGCAGTTCTTC. Translation: CASSLAATYNEQFF.

The genes are TRBV6-5 and TRBJ1-1; the match to TRBD1 covers 9 bases. The V and J ends lost 6 bases and 1 base, in that order; junction bases with no gene match: 6. CDR3 length: 15 residues. Germline V CDR1 and CDR2: MNHEY, SVGAGI. CDR3: CASSYRGPENTEAFF. The CDR3 region has the DNA TGTGCCAGCAGCTACAGGGGGCCCGAGAACACTGAAGCTTTCTTT.

The chain couples TRBV19 to TRBJ1-1, with 7 bases fitting TRBD1. The CDR3 contains 15 residues. J lost 0 bases, V lost 4 bases, and 5 bases had no gene match. Per germline, CDR1 LNHDA and CDR2 SQIVND (reference sequence). CDR3: CASSTSDRVNTEAFF. For the CDR3, the DNA is TGTGCCAGTAGTACCTCTGACAGGGTGAACACTGAAGCTTTCTTT.